This T cell receptor (beta chain) was sequenced in a study of CDR3 diversity in severe acne. By its share, this clonotype is medium-sized. Its ends do not fully match the called genes, so a read error is possible. CDR3 size: 15 residues. The V gene's germline CDR1 is SSHAT and CDR2 FNYEAQ (reference sequence). One entry per CDR3 protein, called by TCRdb with MiXCR from the PCR reads. The table shows fewer than 90,000 distinct CDR3 sequences, with 45% to 65% occurring only once. The genes are TRBV7-7 and TRBJ2-3, with a possible D match to TRBD2 (7 bases). The clonotype comes from a male donor in good health, without acne. Sequenced sample: blood. CDR3 residues: CASSLRGASTDTQYF. For the CDR3, the DNA is TGTGCTAGCAGCTTACGGGGGGCCAGCACAGATACGCAGTATTTT.